Reported below is one T cell receptor beta chain. Clones were read by immunoSEQ multiplex PCR, and TCRdb kept only the in-frame ones, dropping some. The sample has roughly 160,000 clones; approximately 90% are singletons. The CDR3 sequence is 13 residues long. With 6 bases removed from V and 4 bases from J, the gap between germline ends came to 12 bases. CDR1 and CDR2 (germline): SNHLY, FYNNEI. This sample stems from a study of blood T cell repertoires in COVID-19. On the study more broadly: From the United States, Italy and Spain came samples of acute and convalescent COVID-19.

Sequenced material: peripheral blood. The TCR comes from a man in his 60s with acute or convalescent COVID-19. The V call is TRBV2, the J call TRBJ1-1, with a weak D call TRBD1 (6 bases). The CDR3: CASRGLRGTEAFF. The CDR3, as DNA: TGTGCCAGCAGGGGGCTCAGGGGCACTGAAGCTTTCTTT.